This T cell receptor (beta chain) was identified during a study of control samples from healthy donors and cancer patients. Here immunoSEQ multiplex PCR was the method, and the copy in TCRdb shows in-frame clones only, minus some. Of fewer than 100,000 clones listed, about four fifths were seen once; the top ten hold about 2%. This CDR3 comprises 15 residues. V was clipped by 8 bases and J by 0 bases; unmatched bases: 8. In germline, CDR1 is KGHDR, CDR2 SFDVKD. This receptor was identified in a man aged 60 to 75 in good health. V is TRBV24-1 and J is TRBJ2-5, with 7 bases that match TRBD1. The sample consisted of blood. DNA of the CDR3: TGTGCCACCATGGACAGGCGAGTTAACCAAGAGACCCAGTACTTC. It codes for CATMDRRVNQETQYF.